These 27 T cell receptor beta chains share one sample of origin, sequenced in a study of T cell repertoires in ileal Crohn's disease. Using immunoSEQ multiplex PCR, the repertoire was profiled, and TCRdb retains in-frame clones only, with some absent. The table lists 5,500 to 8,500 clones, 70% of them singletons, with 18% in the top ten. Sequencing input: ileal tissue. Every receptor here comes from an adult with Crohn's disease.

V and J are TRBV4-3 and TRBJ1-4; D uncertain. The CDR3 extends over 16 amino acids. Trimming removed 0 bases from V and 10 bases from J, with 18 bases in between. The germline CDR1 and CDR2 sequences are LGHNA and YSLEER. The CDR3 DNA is TGCGCCAGCAGCCAAGATGGTCAGGTTGGGTTGAGAAAACTGTTTTTT. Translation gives CASSQDGQVGLRKLFF.

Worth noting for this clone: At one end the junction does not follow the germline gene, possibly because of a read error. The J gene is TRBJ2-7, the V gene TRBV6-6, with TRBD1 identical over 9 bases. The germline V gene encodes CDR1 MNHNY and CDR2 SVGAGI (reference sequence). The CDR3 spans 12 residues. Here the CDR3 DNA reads TGTGCCAGCAGTTACCGTCTAAGGACAGGGGTTTTC. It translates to CASSYRLRTGVF.

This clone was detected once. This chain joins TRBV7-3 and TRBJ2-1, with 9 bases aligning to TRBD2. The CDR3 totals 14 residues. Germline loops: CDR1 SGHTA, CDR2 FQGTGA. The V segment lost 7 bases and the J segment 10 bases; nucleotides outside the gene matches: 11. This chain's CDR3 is CASTSGGGAEEQFF. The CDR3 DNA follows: TGTGCCAGCACCTCCGGCGGGGGGGCCGAAGAGCAGTTCTTC. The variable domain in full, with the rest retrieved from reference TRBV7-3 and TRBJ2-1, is GAGVSQTPSNKVTEKGKYVELRCDPISGHTALYWYRQSLGQGPEFLIYFQGTGAADDSGLPNDRFFAVRPEGSVSTLKIQRTERGDSAVYLCASTSGGGAEEQFFGPGTRLTVL.

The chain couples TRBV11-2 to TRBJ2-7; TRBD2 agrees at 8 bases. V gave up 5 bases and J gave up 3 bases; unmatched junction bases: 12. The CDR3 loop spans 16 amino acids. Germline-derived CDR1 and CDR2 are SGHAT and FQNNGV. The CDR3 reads CASSPGGSGGSYEQYF. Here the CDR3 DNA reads TGTGCCAGCAGCCCCGGGGGAAGCGGGGGAAGCTACGAGCAGTACTTC.

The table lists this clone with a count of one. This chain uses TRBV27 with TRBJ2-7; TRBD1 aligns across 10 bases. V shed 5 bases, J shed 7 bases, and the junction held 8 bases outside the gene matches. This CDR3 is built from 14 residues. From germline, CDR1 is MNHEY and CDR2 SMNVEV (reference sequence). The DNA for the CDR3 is TGTGCCAGCAGTCCGGACAGGGGGGTTAGGGAGCAGTACTTC. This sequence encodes CASSPDRGVREQYF.

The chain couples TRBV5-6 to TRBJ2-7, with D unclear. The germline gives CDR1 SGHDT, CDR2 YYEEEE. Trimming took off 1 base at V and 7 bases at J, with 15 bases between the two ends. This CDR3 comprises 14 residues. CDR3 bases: TGTGCCAGCAGCTTGTTAGACTCCCTCCGTGAGCAGTACTTC. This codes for CASSLLDSLREQYF.

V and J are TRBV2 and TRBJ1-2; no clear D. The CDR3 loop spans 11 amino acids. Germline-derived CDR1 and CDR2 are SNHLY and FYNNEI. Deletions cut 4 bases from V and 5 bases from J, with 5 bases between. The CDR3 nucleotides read TGTGCCAGCAGTGGGCAATATGGCTACACCTTC. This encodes CASSGQYGYTF.

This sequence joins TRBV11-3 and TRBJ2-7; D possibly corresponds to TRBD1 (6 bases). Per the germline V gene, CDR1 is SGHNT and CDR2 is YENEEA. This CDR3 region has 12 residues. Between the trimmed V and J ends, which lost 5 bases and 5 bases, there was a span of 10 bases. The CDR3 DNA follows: TGTGCCAGCAGCGCAAACAGGGACGAGCAGTACTTC. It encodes CASSANRDEQYF.

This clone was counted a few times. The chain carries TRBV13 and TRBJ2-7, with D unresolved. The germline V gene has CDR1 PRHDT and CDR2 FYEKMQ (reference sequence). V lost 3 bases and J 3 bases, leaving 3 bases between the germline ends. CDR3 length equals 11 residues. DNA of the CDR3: TGTGCCAGCAGCTTCTTCTACGAGCAGTACTTC. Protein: CASSFFYEQYF. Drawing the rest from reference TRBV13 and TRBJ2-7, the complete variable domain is AAGVIQSPRHLIKEKRETATLKCYPIPRHDTVYWYQQGPGQDPQFLISFYEKMQSDKGSIPDRFSAQQFSDYHSELNMSSLELGDSALYFCASSFFYEQYFGPGTRLTVT.

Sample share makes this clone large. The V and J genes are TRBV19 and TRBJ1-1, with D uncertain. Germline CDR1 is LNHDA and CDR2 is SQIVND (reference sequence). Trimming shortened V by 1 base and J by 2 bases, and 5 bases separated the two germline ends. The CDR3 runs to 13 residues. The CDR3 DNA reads TGTGCCAGTAGTATAGTAGCCAACACTGAAGCTTTCTTT. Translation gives CASSIVANTEAFF.

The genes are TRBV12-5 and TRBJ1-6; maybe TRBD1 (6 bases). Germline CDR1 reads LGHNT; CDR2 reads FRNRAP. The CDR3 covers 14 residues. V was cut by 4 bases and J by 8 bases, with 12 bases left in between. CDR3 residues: CASGSQGLYSPLHF. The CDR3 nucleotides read TGTGCTAGTGGTTCACAGGGCCTTTATTCACCCCTCCACTTT.

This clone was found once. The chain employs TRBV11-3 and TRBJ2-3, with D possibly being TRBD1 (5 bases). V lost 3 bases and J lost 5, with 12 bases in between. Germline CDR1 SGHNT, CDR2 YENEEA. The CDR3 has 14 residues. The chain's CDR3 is CASSLAGSEDTQYF. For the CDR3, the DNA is TGTGCCAGCAGCTTGGCAGGGTCGGAAGATACGCAGTATTTT.

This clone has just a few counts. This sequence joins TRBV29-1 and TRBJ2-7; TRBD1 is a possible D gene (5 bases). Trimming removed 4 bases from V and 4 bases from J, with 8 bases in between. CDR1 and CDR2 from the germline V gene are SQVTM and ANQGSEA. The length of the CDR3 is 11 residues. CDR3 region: CSVVKGYEQYF. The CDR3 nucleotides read TGCAGCGTTGTTAAGGGGTACGAGCAGTACTTC.

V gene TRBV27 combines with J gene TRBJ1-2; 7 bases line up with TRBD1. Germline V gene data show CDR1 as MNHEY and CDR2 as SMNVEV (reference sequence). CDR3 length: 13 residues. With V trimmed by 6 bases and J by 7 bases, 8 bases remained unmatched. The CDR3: CASSITGVGGYTF. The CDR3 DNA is TGTGCCAGCAGCATCACAGGGGTGGGTGGCTACACCTTC.

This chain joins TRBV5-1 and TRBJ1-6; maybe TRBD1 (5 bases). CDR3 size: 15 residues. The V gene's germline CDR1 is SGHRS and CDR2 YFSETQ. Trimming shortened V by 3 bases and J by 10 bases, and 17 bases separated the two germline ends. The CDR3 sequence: CASSSGVVQPSPLHF. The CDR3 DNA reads TGCGCCAGCAGCTCGGGGGTGGTGCAGCCCTCACCCCTCCACTTT.

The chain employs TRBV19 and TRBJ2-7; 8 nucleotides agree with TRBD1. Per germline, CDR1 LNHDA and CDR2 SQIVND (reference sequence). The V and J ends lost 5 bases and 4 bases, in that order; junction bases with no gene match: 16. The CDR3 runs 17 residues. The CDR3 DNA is TGTGCCAGTAGTCCCAACGGGGTTGCCAGGGGGCTGTACGAGCAGTACTTC. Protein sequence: CASSPNGVARGLYEQYF.

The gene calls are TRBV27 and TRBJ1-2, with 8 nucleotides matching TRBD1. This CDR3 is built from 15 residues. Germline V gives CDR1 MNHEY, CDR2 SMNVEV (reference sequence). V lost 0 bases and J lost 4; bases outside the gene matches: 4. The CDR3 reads CASSLSAGGAYGYTF. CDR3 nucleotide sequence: TGTGCCAGCAGTTTATCGGCAGGGGGCGCCTATGGCTACACCTTC.

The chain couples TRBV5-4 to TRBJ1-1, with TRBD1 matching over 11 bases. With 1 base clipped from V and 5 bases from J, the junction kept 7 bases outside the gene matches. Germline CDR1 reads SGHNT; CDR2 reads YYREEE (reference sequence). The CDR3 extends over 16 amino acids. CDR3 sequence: CASSLLGQGAKTEAFF. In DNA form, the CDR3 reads TGTGCCAGCAGCTTGCTCGGACAGGGGGCTAAAACTGAAGCTTTCTTT.

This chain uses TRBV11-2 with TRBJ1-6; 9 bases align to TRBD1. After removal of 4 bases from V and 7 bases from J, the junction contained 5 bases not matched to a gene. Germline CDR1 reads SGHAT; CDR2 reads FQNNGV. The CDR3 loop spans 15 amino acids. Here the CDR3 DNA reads TGTGCCAGCAGCTCCTCGGGACAGGGCAATTCACCCCTCCACTTT. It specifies CASSSSGQGNSPLHF. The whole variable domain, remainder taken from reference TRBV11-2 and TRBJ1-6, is EAGVAQSPRYKIIEKRQSVAFWCNPISGHATLYWYQQILGQGPKLLIQFQNNGVVDDSQLPKDRFSAERLKGVDSTLKIQPAKLEDSAVYLCASSSSGQGNSPLHFGNGTRLTVT.

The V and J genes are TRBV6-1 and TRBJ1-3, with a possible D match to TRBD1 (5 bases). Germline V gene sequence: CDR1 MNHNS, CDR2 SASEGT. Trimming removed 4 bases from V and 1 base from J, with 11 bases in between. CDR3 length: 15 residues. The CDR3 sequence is CASSVGGNSGNTIYF. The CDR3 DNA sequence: TGTGCCAGCAGTGTTGGGGGGAATTCTGGAAACACCATATATTTT.

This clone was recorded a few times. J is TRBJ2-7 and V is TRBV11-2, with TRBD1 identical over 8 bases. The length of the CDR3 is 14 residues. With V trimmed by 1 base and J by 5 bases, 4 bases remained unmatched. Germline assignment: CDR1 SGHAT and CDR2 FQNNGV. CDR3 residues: CASSLAQGAHEQYF. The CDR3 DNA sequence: TGTGCCAGCAGCTTAGCTCAGGGGGCCCACGAGCAGTACTTC.

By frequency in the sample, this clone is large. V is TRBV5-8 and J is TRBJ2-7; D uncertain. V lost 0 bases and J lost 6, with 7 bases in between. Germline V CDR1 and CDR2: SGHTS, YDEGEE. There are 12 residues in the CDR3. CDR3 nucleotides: TGTGCCAGCAGCTTGGATCGGTTCGAGCAGTACTTC. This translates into CASSLDRFEQYF.

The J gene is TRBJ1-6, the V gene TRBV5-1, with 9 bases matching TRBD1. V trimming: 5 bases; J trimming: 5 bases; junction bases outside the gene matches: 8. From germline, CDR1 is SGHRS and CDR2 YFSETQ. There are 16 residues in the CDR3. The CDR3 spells CASSSSGQGDNSPLHF. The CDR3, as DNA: TGCGCCAGCAGTTCGTCGGGACAGGGAGATAATTCACCCCTCCACTTT.

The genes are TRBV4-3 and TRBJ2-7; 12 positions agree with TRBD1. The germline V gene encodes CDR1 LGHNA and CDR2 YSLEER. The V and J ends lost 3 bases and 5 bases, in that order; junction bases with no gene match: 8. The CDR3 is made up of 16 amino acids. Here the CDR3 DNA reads TGCGCCAGCAGCCATACGCCGGGACAGGGGGCGGACGAGCAGTACTTC. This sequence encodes CASSHTPGQGADEQYF.

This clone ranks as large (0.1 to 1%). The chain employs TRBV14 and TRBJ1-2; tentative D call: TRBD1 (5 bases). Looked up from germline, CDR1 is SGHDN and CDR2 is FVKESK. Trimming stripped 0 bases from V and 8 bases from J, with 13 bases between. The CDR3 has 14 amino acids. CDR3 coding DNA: TGTGCCAGCAGCCAAGATGGGGGGGGACTCGGCTACACCTTC. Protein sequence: CASSQDGGGLGYTF.

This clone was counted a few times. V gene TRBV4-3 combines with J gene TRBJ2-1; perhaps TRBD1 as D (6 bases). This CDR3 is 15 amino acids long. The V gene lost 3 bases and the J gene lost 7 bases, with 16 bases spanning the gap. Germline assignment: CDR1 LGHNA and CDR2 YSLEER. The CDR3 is CASSQMTGALNEQFF. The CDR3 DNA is TGCGCCAGCAGCCAGATGACAGGAGCCCTTAATGAGCAGTTCTTC.

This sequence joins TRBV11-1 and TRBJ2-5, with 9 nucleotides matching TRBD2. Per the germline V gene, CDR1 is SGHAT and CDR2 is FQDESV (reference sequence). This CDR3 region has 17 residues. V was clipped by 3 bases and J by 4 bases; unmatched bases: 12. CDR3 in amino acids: CASSFPERGAGRETQYF. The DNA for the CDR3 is TGTGCCAGCAGCTTTCCGGAGCGGGGGGCCGGGAGAGAGACCCAGTACTTC.